The 10 T cell receptor beta chains listed next were all sequenced from one sample in a study of OX40 agonist ivuxolimab in advanced cancers. The protocol was immunoSEQ multiplex PCR, while the TCRdb copy is restricted to in-frame clones and leaves out a portion. The sample has fewer than 60,000 clones, approximately 90% seen once. The input for sequencing was CD4+ or CD8+ T cells sorted from blood, taken in a trial of the OX40 agonist ivuxolimab. Receptors were obtained from an adult with an advanced solid tumor such as melanoma, head and neck, liver or kidney cancer.

This clone was seen just once. This chain links TRBV7-3 with TRBJ2-1, with 11 bases fitting TRBD2. Germline CDR1 SGHTA, CDR2 FQGTGA. The CDR3 loop spans 15 amino acids. J gave up 12 bases and V 1 base, and 8 bases lay outside the gene matches. The CDR3 is CASSLNDPGLAAQFF. CDR3 DNA: TGTGCCAGCAGCTTAAACGATCCGGGACTAGCGGCGCAGTTCTTC.

This rearrangement joins TRBV5-8 to TRBJ2-3, with D possibly being TRBD1 (5 bases). Between the trimmed V and J ends, which lost 2 bases and 2 bases, there was a span of 18 bases. The CDR3 has 17 residues. Germline CDR1 and CDR2: SGHTS and YDEGEE. The CDR3 DNA reads as TGTGCCAGCAGCTTTTTATCAGGGCGACTCGCCACAGATACGCAGTATTTT. It translates to CASSFLSGRLATDTQYF.

Only one count was recorded for this clone. V gene TRBV7-8 combines with J gene TRBJ2-5, with D tentatively TRBD1 or TRBD2 (5 bases each). Per germline, CDR1 SGHVS and CDR2 FQNEAQ. The CDR3 contains 16 residues. The V and J ends lost 6 bases and 1 base respectively, with 18 bases between them. CDR3 residues: CASRTIPGATQETQYF. The CDR3 DNA reads TGTGCCAGCAGGACAATCCCCGGGGCCACCCAAGAGACCCAGTACTTC.

The V call is TRBV19, the J call TRBJ1-5; a possible D gene is TRBD1 (6 bases). Trimming left V 4 bases short and J 6 bases short, with 16 bases between. The CDR3 runs 15 residues. Germline V gives CDR1 LNHDA, CDR2 SQIVND (reference sequence). CDR3 DNA: TGTGCCAGTAGTACCAGACAGGCCCCAGGTCAGCCCCAGCATTTT. Its protein is CASSTRQAPGQPQHF. Filled out from reference TRBV19 and TRBJ1-5, the complete variable domain reads DGGITQSPKYLFRKEGQNVTLSCEQNLNHDAMYWYRQDPGQGLRLIYYSQIVNDFQKGDIAEGYSVSREKKESFPLTVTSAQKNPTAFYLCASSTRQAPGQPQHFGDGTRLSIL.

The chain couples TRBV4-3 to TRBJ2-1; D unclear. The CDR3 runs 15 residues. V was pared by 0 bases and J by 5 bases, with 11 bases between. Looked up from germline, CDR1 is LGHNA and CDR2 is YSLEER. The DNA for the CDR3 is TGCGCCAGCAGCCAAGAGGGGAAGGTACACAATGAGCAGTTCTTC. This encodes CASSQEGKVHNEQFF.

This chain uses TRBV7-3 with TRBJ2-7, with D perhaps TRBD1 or TRBD2 (5 bases each). Germline CDR1 is SGHTA and CDR2 is FQGTGA. This CDR3 is built from 13 residues. Trimming took off 5 bases at V and 6 bases at J, with 14 bases between the two ends. CDR3 nucleotide sequence: TGTGCCAGCAGCGAGGGGACCTGGGGCGAGCAGTACTTC. It translates to CASSEGTWGEQYF.

This clone has only one observation. J is TRBJ1-1 and V is TRBV18, with unresolved D. This CDR3 is 14 amino acids long. Germline values: CDR1 KGHSH, CDR2 LQKENI. V was trimmed by 2 bases and J by 1 base, leaving 8 bases between them. This CDR3 reads CASSPGQTNTEAFF. The CDR3 DNA is TGTGCCAGCTCACCAGGGCAGACGAACACTGAAGCTTTCTTT.

V gene TRBV5-1 combines with J gene TRBJ2-1, with TRBD1 as a possible D gene (5 bases). This CDR3 region has 15 residues. Trimming pared 3 bases from V and 0 bases from J, leaving 10 bases between. Germline-derived CDR1 and CDR2 are SGHRS and YFSETQ. The CDR3 DNA follows: TGCGCCAGCAGCTCGGACACCTCCTCCTACAATGAGCAGTTCTTC. It specifies CASSSDTSSYNEQFF.

CDR3 DNA sequence: TGTGCCAGCAGCTCGCCGGGGGGCTACACTGAAGCTTTCTTT. It yields the protein CASSSPGGYTEAFF. The chain carries TRBV7-2 and TRBJ1-1; perhaps TRBD1 as D (6 bases). V was pared by 4 bases and J by 3 bases, with 12 bases between. The CDR3 runs 14 residues. The germline CDR1 and CDR2 sequences are SGHTA and FQGNSA.

The chain combines TRBV9 with TRBJ2-3; D possibly uses TRBD1 or TRBD2 (5 bases each). Germline values: CDR1 SGDLS, CDR2 YYNGEE. The CDR3 is made up of 15 amino acids. V was trimmed by 4 bases and J by 5 bases, leaving 17 bases between them. CDR3 in amino acids: CASSHGGWSRDTQYF. The CDR3 nucleotides read TGTGCCAGCAGCCATGGGGGTTGGTCACGAGATACGCAGTATTTT.